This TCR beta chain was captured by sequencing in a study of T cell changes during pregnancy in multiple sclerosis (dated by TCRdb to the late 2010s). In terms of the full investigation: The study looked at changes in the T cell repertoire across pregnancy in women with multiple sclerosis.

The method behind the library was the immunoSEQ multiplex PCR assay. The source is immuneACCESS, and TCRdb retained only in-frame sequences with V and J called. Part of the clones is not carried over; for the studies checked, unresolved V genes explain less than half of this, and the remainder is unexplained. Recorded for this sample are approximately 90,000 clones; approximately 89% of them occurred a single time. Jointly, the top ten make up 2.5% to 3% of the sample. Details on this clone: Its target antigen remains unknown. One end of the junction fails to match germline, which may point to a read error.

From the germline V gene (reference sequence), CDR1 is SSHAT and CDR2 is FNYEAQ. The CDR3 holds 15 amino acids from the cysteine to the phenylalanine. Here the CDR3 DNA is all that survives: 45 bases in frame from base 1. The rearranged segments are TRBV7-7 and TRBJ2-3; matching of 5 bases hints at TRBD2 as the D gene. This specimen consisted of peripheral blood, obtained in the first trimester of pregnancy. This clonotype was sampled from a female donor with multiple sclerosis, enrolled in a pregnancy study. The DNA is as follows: TGTGCTAGCAGCTTAGGCTGGACTAGCACAGATACGCAGTATTTT. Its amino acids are CASSLGWTSTDTQYF.